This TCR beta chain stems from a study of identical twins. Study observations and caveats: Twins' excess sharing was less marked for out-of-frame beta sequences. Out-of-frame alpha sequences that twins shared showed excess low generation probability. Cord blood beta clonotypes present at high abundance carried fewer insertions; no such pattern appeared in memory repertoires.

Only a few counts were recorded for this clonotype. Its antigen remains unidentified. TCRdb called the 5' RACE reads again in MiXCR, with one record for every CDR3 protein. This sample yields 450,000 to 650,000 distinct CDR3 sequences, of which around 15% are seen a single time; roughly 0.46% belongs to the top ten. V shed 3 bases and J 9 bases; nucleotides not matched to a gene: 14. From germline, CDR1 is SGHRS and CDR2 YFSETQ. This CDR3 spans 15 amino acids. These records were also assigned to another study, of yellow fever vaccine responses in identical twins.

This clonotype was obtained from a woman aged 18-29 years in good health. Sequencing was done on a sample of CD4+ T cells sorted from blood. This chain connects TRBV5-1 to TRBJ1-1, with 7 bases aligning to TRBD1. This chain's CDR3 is CASSSGKTGERKAFF. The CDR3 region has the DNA TGCGCCAGCAGCTCTGGAAAAACAGGGGAGAGAAAAGCTTTCTTT. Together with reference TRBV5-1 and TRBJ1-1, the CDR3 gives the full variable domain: KAGVTQTPRYLIKTRGQQVTLSCSPISGHRSVSWYQQTPGQGLQFLFEYFSETQRNKGNFPGRFSGRQFSNSRSEMNVSTLELGDSALYLCASSSGKTGERKAFFGQGTRLTVV.